This is a list of T cell receptor beta chains from one sample in a study of T-cell memory formation after mild COVID-19. TCRdb reprocessed the 5' RACE reads via MiXCR and lists one record per CDR3 protein. The data contain hundreds of thousands of distinct CDR3 sequences, about 20% of them singletons. Source material: PBMCs or a T cell subset sorted from them (not recorded which). The receptors shown here come from an adult woman who had mild COVID-19 (a few samples of this study predate the infection). Cell type and time point are not known. The CDR3 runs from the conserved cysteine through the conserved F or W. A D gene is named only where the DNA matches it firmly. Rows may omit the clone size; those that give it use once, few, many or a size class.

cdr3_length: 14; v_call: TRBV5-5; d_call: -; clone_size: -; j_call: TRBJ1-2; cdr3_aa: CASRQAGRSYGYTF; cdr3_nt: TGTGCCAGCAGACAGGCCGGTCGTAGCTATGGCTACACCTTC
cdr3_length: 18; v_call: TRBV10-3; d_call: TRBD2; clone_size: many; j_call: TRBJ2-7; cdr3_aa: CAISVSPGLAGEGSEQYF; cdr3_nt: TGTGCCATCAGTGTATCTCCGGGACTAGCGGGAGAAGGCTCCGAGCAGTACTTC
cdr3_length: 14; v_call: TRBV5-1; d_call: -; clone_size: many; j_call: TRBJ1-2; cdr3_aa: CASSLAGEVYGYTF; cdr3_nt: TGCGCCAGCAGCCTCGCAGGGGAGGTCTATGGCTACACCTTC
cdr3_length: 16; v_call: TRBV7-9; d_call: -; clone_size: few; j_call: TRBJ2-4; cdr3_aa: CASSLGGSTAKNIQYF; cdr3_nt: TGTGCCAGCAGCTTGGGTGGGAGTACGGCCAAAAACATTCAGTACTTC
cdr3_length: 16; v_call: TRBV12-3/TRBV12-4; d_call: -; clone_size: few; j_call: TRBJ2-1; cdr3_aa: CASSSSPGTTYDEQFF; cdr3_nt: TGTGCCAGCAGTTCTAGCCCCGGAACAACCTACGATGAGCAGTTCTTC
cdr3_length: 13; v_call: TRBV7-8; d_call: -; clone_size: few; j_call: TRBJ1-5; cdr3_aa: CASGDPSNQPQHF; cdr3_nt: TGTGCCAGCGGGGACCCCAGCAATCAGCCCCAGCATTTT
cdr3_length: 13; v_call: TRBV2; d_call: -; clone_size: few; j_call: TRBJ1-4; cdr3_aa: CASGRAFGEKLFF; cdr3_nt: TGTGCCAGCGGGCGGGCCTTCGGGGAAAAACTGTTTTTT
cdr3_length: 13; v_call: TRBV12-3/TRBV12-4; d_call: -; clone_size: -; j_call: TRBJ2-5; cdr3_aa: CASSPRRKETQYF; cdr3_nt: TGTGCCAGCAGTCCAAGGCGGAAAGAGACCCAGTACTTC
cdr3_length: 10; v_call: TRBV6-2/TRBV6-3; d_call: -; clone_size: -; j_call: TRBJ2-7; cdr3_aa: CASSHYEQYF; cdr3_nt: TGTGCCAGCAGCCATTACGAGCAGTACTTC
cdr3_length: 12; v_call: TRBV7-9; d_call: -; clone_size: many; j_call: TRBJ2-2; cdr3_aa: CASSEGPTELFF; cdr3_nt: TGTGCCAGCAGCGAGGGGCCAACGGAGCTGTTTTTT
cdr3_length: 18; v_call: TRBV5-1; d_call: TRBD1; clone_size: few; j_call: TRBJ2-7; cdr3_aa: CASSSGTGGGLLSYEQYF; cdr3_nt: TGCGCCAGCAGCTCCGGGACAGGGGGCGGCTTATTATCCTACGAGCAGTACTTC
cdr3_length: 16; v_call: TRBV7-6; d_call: TRBD1; clone_size: few; j_call: TRBJ1-1; cdr3_aa: CASSTGTGPVYTEAFF; cdr3_nt: TGTGCCAGCAGCACCGGGACAGGGCCCGTTTACACTGAAGCTTTCTTT
cdr3_length: 15; v_call: TRBV7-9; d_call: TRBD1; clone_size: few; j_call: TRBJ1-5; cdr3_aa: CASSPGQNINQPQHF; cdr3_nt: TGTGCCAGCAGCCCGGGACAGAATATCAATCAGCCCCAGCATTTT
cdr3_length: 13; v_call: TRBV5-1; d_call: -; clone_size: few; j_call: TRBJ2-5; cdr3_aa: CASRSGSLETQYF; cdr3_nt: TGCGCCAGCCGATCGGGGAGTTTGGAGACCCAGTACTTC
cdr3_length: 13; v_call: TRBV19; d_call: TRBD2; clone_size: once; j_call: TRBJ2-3; cdr3_aa: CASSEAGSDTQYF; cdr3_nt: TGTGCCAGCAGCGAAGCGGGATCAGATACGCAGTATTTT
cdr3_length: 15; v_call: TRBV19; d_call: -; clone_size: -; j_call: TRBJ2-2; cdr3_aa: CASTGGTRNTGELFF; cdr3_nt: TGTGCCAGTACGGGCGGGACACGGAACACCGGGGAGCTGTTTTTT
cdr3_length: 14; v_call: TRBV4-3; d_call: -; clone_size: many; j_call: TRBJ2-3; cdr3_aa: CASSHEGGTDTQYF; cdr3_nt: TGCGCCAGCAGCCACGAGGGGGGGACAGATACGCAGTATTTT
cdr3_length: 15; v_call: TRBV5-1; d_call: -; clone_size: few; j_call: TRBJ2-7; cdr3_aa: CASSLDRTEPYEQYF; cdr3_nt: TGCGCCAGCAGCCTCGATCGGACAGAGCCCTACGAGCAGTACTTC
cdr3_length: 16; v_call: TRBV9; d_call: -; clone_size: -; j_call: TRBJ2-1; cdr3_aa: CASSVGGLASYNEQFF; cdr3_nt: TGTGCCAGCAGCGTAGGAGGACTTGCCTCCTACAATGAGCAGTTCTTC
cdr3_length: 17; v_call: TRBV20-1; d_call: -; clone_size: few; j_call: TRBJ2-2; cdr3_aa: CSARPTTSNVNTGELFF; cdr3_nt: TGCAGTGCTAGACCTACGACTAGTAATGTGAACACCGGGGAGCTGTTTTTT
cdr3_length: 16; v_call: TRBV11-2; d_call: -; clone_size: -; j_call: TRBJ2-7; cdr3_aa: CASSYQGAGRYYEQYF; cdr3_nt: TGTGCCAGCTCGTACCAGGGGGCCGGGAGGTACTACGAGCAGTACTTC
cdr3_length: 15; v_call: TRBV12-3/TRBV12-4; d_call: -; clone_size: -; j_call: TRBJ2-7; cdr3_aa: CASSLGPAGAYEQYF; cdr3_nt: TGTGCCAGCAGTTTAGGGCCAGCCGGAGCCTACGAGCAGTACTTC
cdr3_length: 15; v_call: TRBV6-6; d_call: -; clone_size: -; j_call: TRBJ2-1; cdr3_aa: CASSWMDTPANEQFF; cdr3_nt: TGTGCCAGCAGTTGGATGGACACCCCTGCCAATGAGCAGTTCTTC
cdr3_length: 18; v_call: TRBV5-5; d_call: -; clone_size: few; j_call: TRBJ1-6; cdr3_aa: CASSLAGAGGSYNSPLHF; cdr3_nt: TGTGCCAGCAGCTTGGCCGGGGCAGGAGGATCCTATAATTCACCCCTCCACTTT